The 9 T cell receptor beta chains in this list originate from one sample, sequenced in a study of blood T cell repertoires in COVID-19. Method: immunoSEQ multiplex PCR; TCRdb's copy keeps in-frame clones and lacks some. The table shows about 54,000 clones, with just over 90% occurring only once. The source material was peripheral blood. These receptors were taken from a woman aged 40 to 55 with active COVID-19.

The rearrangement links TRBV19 to TRBJ2-1; possible D gene TRBD1, 6 bases. Deletions cut 4 bases from V and 1 base from J, with 8 bases between. CDR3 size: 14 residues. Germline lookup yields CDR1 LNHDA and CDR2 SQIVND (reference sequence). CDR3 DNA sequence: TGTGCCAGTAGTACAGGGGTATCCTACAATGAGCAGTTCTTC. Its protein product is CASSTGVSYNEQFF.

The chain couples TRBV5-6 to TRBJ1-4, with 9 bases lining up with TRBD1. After removal of 1 base from V and 8 bases from J, the junction contained 9 bases not matched to a gene. The CDR3 has 16 residues. Germline V lookup: CDR1 SGHDT, CDR2 YYEEEE. The chain's CDR3 is CASSLRSGTGKEKLFF. For the CDR3, the DNA is TGTGCCAGCAGCTTGAGGTCCGGGACAGGGAAGGAAAAACTGTTTTTT.

The chain joins TRBV7-9 to TRBJ2-1; 7 bases are a match to TRBD2. The CDR3 contains 18 residues. The germline gives CDR1 SEHNR, CDR2 FQNEAQ (reference sequence). Unmatched junction bases numbered 18, after V lost 3 bases and J lost 7 bases. CDR3 bases: TGTGCCAGCAGCTTTTCCCAATCGGCGGGGGTAATGACGAATGAGCAGTTCTTC. Its translation: CASSFSQSAGVMTNEQFF.

The chain is built from TRBV7-9 and TRBJ1-4; possibly TRBD1 for D (5 bases). Per the germline V gene, CDR1 is SEHNR and CDR2 is FQNEAQ (reference sequence). The CDR3 length is 14 residues. V was cut by 5 bases and J by 0 bases, with 7 bases left in between. The CDR3 loop is CASSPGATNEKLFF. CDR3 nucleotides: TGTGCCAGCAGCCCGGGGGCAACTAATGAAAAACTGTTTTTT.

The J gene is TRBJ2-2, the V gene TRBV28; D not certain. The germline V and J ends were trimmed by 2 bases and 8 bases, with 15 bases remaining between them. Germline lookup yields CDR1 MDHEN and CDR2 SYDVKM. The CDR3 runs 15 residues. The CDR3 DNA is TGTGCCAGCAGTTTACGGCGACACTCGTTAGGGGAGCTGTTTTTT. This sequence encodes CASSLRRHSLGELFF. Variable domain in full (rest from reference TRBV28 and TRBJ2-2): DVKVTQSSRYLVKRTGEKVFLECVQDMDHENMFWYRQDPGLGLRLIYFSYDVKMKEKGDIPEGYSVSREKKERFSLILESASTNQTSMYLCASSLRRHSLGELFFGEGSRLTVL.

There are a few counts of this clone. The chain has TRBV9 and TRBJ2-7; perhaps TRBD2 as D (5 bases). CDR1 and CDR2 (germline): SGDLS, YYNGEE. The CDR3 runs 14 residues. The V and J ends lost 4 bases and 6 bases respectively, with 17 bases between them. CDR3 amino acids: CASSPDPRGSEQYF. The DNA for the CDR3 is TGTGCCAGCAGCCCAGACCCCCGAGGGTCCGAGCAGTACTTC.

The V and J genes are TRBV5-6 and TRBJ2-5; D not certain. The CDR3 extends over 12 amino acids. The V gene's germline CDR1 is SGHDT and CDR2 YYEEEE. V was trimmed by 4 bases and J by 4 bases, leaving 8 bases between them. The CDR3 nucleotides are TGTGCCAGCAGCCCGAGCTCAGAGACCCAGTACTTC. This encodes CASSPSSETQYF.

About this clone itself: Other DNA sequences in the same sample also yield this CDR3. The chain is built from TRBV5-1 and TRBJ2-1; D remains unclear. V was clipped by 0 bases and J by 1 base, with 8 bases between them. The CDR3 length is 15 residues. Germline V CDR1 and CDR2: SGHRS, YFSETQ. The CDR3 here is CASSLGQVSYNEQFF. In DNA form, the CDR3 reads TGCGCCAGCAGCTTGGGGCAGGTTTCCTACAATGAGCAGTTCTTC.

J is TRBJ2-7 and V is TRBV30; 8 bases are a match to TRBD2. CDR3 length: 16 amino acids. V lost 0 bases and J lost 7; bases outside the gene matches: 14. Germline V gene sequence: CDR1 GTSNPN, CDR2 SVGIG (reference sequence). The chain's CDR3 is CAWSVRGTLGGGEQYF. The CDR3 nucleotides are TGTGCCTGGAGTGTACGAGGTACATTGGGCGGGGGGGAGCAGTACTTC.